This T cell receptor (beta chain) was profiled in a study of T cells in Graves' hyperthyroidism and ophthalmopathy. CDR1 is SEHNR, CDR2 FQNEAQ, per germline (reference sequence). The CDR3 is 14 residues long. With 4 bases clipped from V and 5 bases from J, the junction kept 4 bases outside the gene matches. At least ten counts were recorded for this clonotype. The source material, RNA transcripts, was used to amplify TCR beta CDR3 regions. RT-PCR in the first round (using the HTBI primer set) targeted the TCR CDR3. One entry per CDR3 protein, called by TCRdb with MiXCR from the multiplex PCR reads. There are about 160,000 distinct CDR3 sequences in the sample; 9.4% occur only once, and around 20% lies in the top ten.

The V gene is TRBV7-9, the J gene TRBJ2-2, with 7 bases aligning to TRBD1. The sample was blood. The receptor's source is a woman under 30 with Graves' hyperthyroidism that later progressed to Graves' ophthalmopathy. CDR3 residues: CASSSYRGTGELFF. The CDR3 nucleotides are TGTGCCAGCAGCTCCTACAGGGGTACCGGGGAGCTGTTTTTT. Full variable domain (rest looked up from reference TRBV7-9 and TRBJ2-2): DTGVSQNPRHKITKRGQNVTFRCDPISEHNRLYWYRQTLGQGPEFLTYFQNEAQLEKSRLLSDRFSAERPKGSFSTLEIQRTEQGDSAMYLCASSSYRGTGELFFGEGSRLTVL.